This TCR beta chain was identified in a study of cytomegalovirus exposure and HLA in healthy donors. The CDR3 runs to 14 residues. The V gene's germline CDR1 is SGHRS and CDR2 YFSETQ. J gave up 5 bases and V 3 bases, and 3 bases lay outside the gene matches. With respect to this clone: Its target is unknown.

A multiplex PCR was run with 60 Vbeta primers and 13 Jbeta primers. Profiling relied on immunoSEQ multiplex PCR, and the TCRdb table lists in-frame clones only, not all of them. The sample lists about 110,000 clones, around 75% occurring once. Study-level points and caveats: Later analysis indicated greater clonal expansion among HLA-associated TCR beta chains than among equally common other chains.

This chain connects TRBV5-1 to TRBJ2-1, with 9 positions matching TRBD1. The sequencing input was PBMCs. The sequence came from a man aged 25-40 years in good health and CMV-seropositive. The CDR3 here is CASSSRTGDNEQFF. CDR3 DNA: TGCGCCAGCAGCTCCAGGACAGGGGACAATGAGCAGTTCTTC.